The 22 T cell receptor beta chains below all came from one sample that was sequenced in a study of T cells in Graves' hyperthyroidism and ophthalmopathy. Authors of the study amplified TCR beta CDR3 regions from RNA transcripts. Carried out on the TCR CDR3, a first-round RT-PCR used the HTBI primer set. TCRdb reprocessed the multiplex PCR reads with MiXCR, giving one entry per CDR3 protein. Of hundreds of thousands of distinct CDR3 sequences listed, under 15% are singletons. The sequenced sample consisted of blood. All receptors come from a woman aged 40-49 years with Graves' ophthalmopathy.

In its sample, this clonotype was seen many times. CDR3 sequence reads: CSVTVGDQGTQYF. The CDR3 nucleotides read TGCAGCGTGACTGTAGGGGACCAGGGGACCCAGTACTTC. V is TRBV29-1 and J is TRBJ2-5; the D call may be TRBD1 or TRBD2 (5 bases each). V lost 6 bases to trimming and J lost 7 bases, with 18 bases between them. The germline CDR1 and CDR2 sequences are SQVTM and ANQGSEA. This CDR3 comprises 13 residues.

This clonotype was counted at least ten times. V usage is TRBV6-2 or TRBV6-3 and J usage is TRBJ2-7, with D perhaps TRBD1 or TRBD2 (5 bases each). The germline gives CDR1 MNHEY, CDR2 SVGEGT. The CDR3 contains 15 residues. V gave up 2 bases and J gave up 2 bases, with 13 bases separating them. Here the CDR3 reads CASSYGGPAPYEQYF. Here the CDR3 DNA reads TGTGCCAGCAGTTACGGGGGACCAGCCCCCTACGAGCAGTACTTC.

The chain is built from TRBV29-1 and TRBJ1-1; a possible D gene is TRBD1 (5 bases). Germline V lookup: CDR1 SQVTM, CDR2 ANQGSEA. Trimming cost V 6 bases and J 4 bases, with 18 bases left between them. This CDR3 spans 14 amino acids. CDR3 in amino acids: CSVSPGGLGTEAFF. The CDR3 coding sequence is TGCAGCGTCTCGCCGGGGGGTTTGGGCACTGAAGCTTTCTTT. Looking up the rest from reference TRBV29-1 and TRBJ1-1 gives the full variable domain: SAVISQKPSRDICQRGTSLTIQCQVDSQVTMMFWYRQQPGQSLTLIATANQGSEATYESGFVIDKFPISRPNLTFSTLTVSNMSPEDSSIYLCSVSPGGLGTEAFFGQGTRLTVV.

In the case of this clonotype: It is likely a read error, because the conserved phenylalanine at the end of the CDR3 is missing. V and J are TRBV19 and TRBJ2-3; perhaps TRBD2 as D (5 bases). The V and J ends lost 1 base and 5 bases respectively, with 10 bases between them. Germline V lookup: CDR1 LNHDA, CDR2 SQIVND (reference sequence). CDR3 length: 14 amino acids. CDR3 sequence: CASSIGTEGDTQYL. The CDR3 bases are TGTGCCAGTAGTATAGGGACTGAAGGAGATACGCAGTATCTT.

The chain combines TRBV7-9 with TRBJ1-1; D is possibly TRBD1 (5 bases). CDR3 length equals 14 residues. CDR1 and CDR2 from the germline V gene are SEHNR and FQNEAQ (reference sequence). The V end was cut by 1 base, the J end by 6 bases, with 12 bases between. CDR3 sequence: CASSLGGFIAEAFF. The CDR3 coding sequence is TGTGCCAGCAGCTTAGGGGGGTTTATCGCTGAAGCTTTCTTT.

V usage is TRBV28 and J usage is TRBJ2-5; possible D gene TRBD2, 5 bases. CDR1 and CDR2 (germline): MDHEN, SYDVKM. The CDR3 is 16 amino acids. Between the trimmed V and J ends, which lost 4 bases and 1 base, there was a span of 16 bases. CDR3 in DNA: TGTGCCAGCAGTTCCGGCATACCAGCGGTCCAAGAGACCCAGTACTTC. It is translated as CASSSGIPAVQETQYF.

This clonotype was seen ten or more times. The chain carries TRBV12-3 or TRBV12-4 and TRBJ2-5, with D perhaps assigned TRBD1 or TRBD2 (5 bases each). Trimming removed 4 bases at V and 2 bases at J, with 14 bases between. This CDR3 contains 15 residues. CDR3 region: CASSWTRDPQETQYF. In DNA, the CDR3 is TGTGCCAGCAGTTGGACCCGGGACCCACAAGAGACCCAGTACTTC.

This clonotype was observed at least ten times. The J gene is TRBJ2-7, the V gene TRBV7-6, with 12 bases matching TRBD2. Trimming cost V 5 bases and J 2 bases; bases outside gene matches: 13. The V gene's germline CDR1 is SGHVS and CDR2 FNYEAQ. This CDR3 has 18 residues. The CDR3 here is CASSPSPSGREEAYEQYF. The DNA of the CDR3 is TGTGCCAGCAGCCCCTCGCCTAGCGGGAGGGAGGAAGCCTACGAGCAGTACTTC. Full variable domain (remainder filled in from reference TRBV7-6 and TRBJ2-7): GAGVSQSPRYKVTKRGQDVALRCDPISGHVSLYWYRQALGQGPEFLTYFNYEAQQDKSGLPNDRFSAERPEGSISTLTIQRTEQRDSAMYRCASSPSPSGREEAYEQYFGPGTRLTVT.

The table lists this clonotype with a few counts. This chain uses TRBV6-1 with TRBJ1-1, with 9 bases fitting TRBD1. V lost 4 bases to trimming and J lost 2 bases; unmatched junction nucleotides: 5. The germline V gene has CDR1 MNHNS and CDR2 SASEGT. The CDR3 has 15 residues. The CDR3: CASSGPGQGNTEAFF. The CDR3 DNA reads as TGTGCCAGCAGTGGTCCGGGACAGGGTAACACTGAAGCTTTCTTT.

This clonotype was observed many times. The chain joins TRBV6-2 or TRBV6-3 to TRBJ1-2, with 9 bases identical to TRBD1. There are 14 residues in the CDR3. V was clipped by 6 bases and J by 3 bases; unmatched bases: 5. From germline, CDR1 is MNHEY and CDR2 SVGEGT. The CDR3 sequence is CASSNRGRDYGYTF. The CDR3 nucleotides are TGTGCCAGCAGCAACAGGGGGCGCGACTATGGCTACACCTTC.

This sequence joins TRBV28 and TRBJ1-1, with a possible D match to TRBD1 (5 bases). Trimming removed 4 bases from V and 3 bases from J, with 12 bases in between. Looked up from germline, CDR1 is MDHEN and CDR2 is SYDVKM. The CDR3 consists of 14 residues. In DNA form, the CDR3 reads TGTGCCAGCAGTTCCGGGACCGATCACACTGAAGCTTTCTTT. Its protein is CASSSGTDHTEAFF.

This clonotype has at least ten counts. The chain links TRBV12-3 or TRBV12-4 to TRBJ2-7; D is ambiguous. The CDR3 is made up of 15 amino acids. The V gene lost 5 bases and the J gene lost 3 bases, with 17 bases spanning the gap. CDR3 in amino acids: CASSPPRGVIYEQYF. The DNA for the CDR3 is TGTGCCAGCAGTCCCCCCCGAGGAGTGATCTACGAGCAGTACTTC.

This clonotype was seen a few times. This chain uses TRBV6-5 with TRBJ1-2; TRBD1 matches 8 bases. Per germline, CDR1 MNHEY and CDR2 SVGAGI. The ends lost 4 bases at V and 3 bases at J; junction bases unmatched: 13. This CDR3 contains 17 residues. The CDR3 region is CASSSQSYSTGDYGYTF. CDR3 coding DNA: TGTGCCAGCAGTTCCCAATCTTATTCGACAGGGGACTATGGCTACACCTTC.

This clonotype was seen a handful of times. The chain combines TRBV5-1 with TRBJ1-1, with 8 bases matching TRBD1. Unmatched junction bases numbered 8, after V lost 3 bases and J lost 4 bases. The CDR3 spans 15 residues. Germline V gene data show CDR1 as SGHRS and CDR2 as YFSETQ. The CDR3 DNA reads as TGCGCCAGCAGCTCGCGGACAGGGACCCCCACTGAAGCTTTCTTT. It codes for CASSSRTGTPTEAFF.

This clonotype was counted ten times or more. The chain combines TRBV12-3 or TRBV12-4 with TRBJ2-2, with 9 bases lining up with TRBD1. After removal of 6 bases from V and 6 bases from J, the junction contained 8 bases not matched to a gene. There are 15 residues in the CDR3. The CDR3 nucleotides read TGTGCCAGCAGCCCACAGGGGGCCCTTCCCGGGGAGCTGTTTTTT. Protein sequence: CASSPQGALPGELFF.

In DNA form, the CDR3 reads TGTGCCAGCAGTTACTCCTCGACTAGCGGGGGATACGAGCAGTACTTC. It encodes CASSYSSTSGGYEQYF. The V and J genes are TRBV6-2 or TRBV6-3 and TRBJ2-7, with 12 bases matching TRBD2. The CDR3 loop spans 16 amino acids. Germline CDR1 reads MNHEY; CDR2 reads SVGEGT. V lost 0 bases and J lost 4; bases outside the gene matches: 4.

This clonotype appeared many times. This chain connects TRBV20-1 to TRBJ1-1, with TRBD1 identical over 9 bases. Trimming removed 5 bases from V and 3 bases from J; junction bases left unmatched: 7. Germline CDR1 is DFQATT and CDR2 is SNEGSKA (reference sequence). There are 14 residues in the CDR3. CDR3 loop: CSAPNRGRDTEAFF. The DNA of the CDR3 is TGCAGTGCTCCTAACAGGGGGCGCGACACTGAAGCTTTCTTT.

At least ten counts were recorded for this clonotype. The chain is built from TRBV2 and TRBJ2-7; D remains unclear. The CDR3 runs 15 residues. Germline CDR1 and CDR2: SNHLY and FYNNEI. V was trimmed by 3 bases and J by 0 bases, leaving 12 bases between them. The CDR3 spells CASSEYGRSSYEQYF. The CDR3 DNA reads as TGTGCCAGCAGTGAGTACGGACGCTCCTCCTACGAGCAGTACTTC.

This clonotype was seen at least ten times. The CDR3 here is CASSQGLMRGGQETQYF. CDR3 DNA: TGTGCCAGCAGCCAAGGTCTGATGAGGGGGGGACAAGAGACCCAGTACTTC. The chain carries TRBV4-2 and TRBJ2-5; TRBD2 is a possible D gene (7 bases). The CDR3 extends over 17 amino acids. The ends were cut back, 1 base at V and 2 bases at J, with 17 bases in the middle. Germline loops: CDR1 LGHNA, CDR2 YNFKEQ.

This clonotype was detected ten times or more. The V call is TRBV20-1, the J call TRBJ2-7, with 12 bases fitting TRBD2. Losses at the gene ends were 3 bases for V and 0 bases for J; bases not matched to a gene: 12. The CDR3 sequence is 18 residues long. Germline CDR1 DFQATT, CDR2 SNEGSKA (reference sequence). The CDR3 bases are TGCAGTGCTAGGGAAGCGGGGACTAGCGGGCCTAACTCCTACGAGCAGTACTTC. Residues: CSAREAGTSGPNSYEQYF.

In this sample, this clonotype turned up a few times. The chain joins TRBV7-2 to TRBJ2-2, with 14 bases lining up with TRBD2. The germline gives CDR1 SGHTA, CDR2 FQGNSA. Germline trimming cut 5 bases from V and 2 bases from J; bases unmatched to any gene: 10. The CDR3 is made up of 19 amino acids. CDR3 nucleotide sequence: TGTGCCAGCAGCGCCGGACTAGCGGGAGGTTTAGCAAACACCGGGGAGCTGTTTTTT. It specifies CASSAGLAGGLANTGELFF.

This clonotype was observed many times. The gene calls are TRBV27 and TRBJ2-7; 7 nucleotides line up with TRBD1. With 6 bases clipped from V and 4 bases from J, the junction kept 9 bases outside the gene matches. The CDR3 is made up of 14 amino acids. CDR1 is MNHEY and CDR2 is SMNVEV in the germline V gene (reference sequence). The CDR3 nucleotides are TGTGCCAGCAGACCTATTGGGACAGCTTACGAGCAGTACTTC. This translates into CASRPIGTAYEQYF.